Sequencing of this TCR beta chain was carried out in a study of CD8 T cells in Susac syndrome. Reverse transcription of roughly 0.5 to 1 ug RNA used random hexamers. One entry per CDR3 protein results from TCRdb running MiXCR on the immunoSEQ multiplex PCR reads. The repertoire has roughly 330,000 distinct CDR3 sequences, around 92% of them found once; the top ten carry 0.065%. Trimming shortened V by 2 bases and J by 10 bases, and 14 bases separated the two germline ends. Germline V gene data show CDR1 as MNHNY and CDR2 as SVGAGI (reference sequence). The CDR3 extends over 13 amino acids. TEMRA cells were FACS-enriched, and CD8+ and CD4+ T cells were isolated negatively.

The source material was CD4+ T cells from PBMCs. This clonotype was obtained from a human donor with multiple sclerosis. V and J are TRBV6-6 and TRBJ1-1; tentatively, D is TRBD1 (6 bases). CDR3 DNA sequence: TGTGCCAGCAGTTACGGTGGTCGCAGGGGAGCTTTCTTT. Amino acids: CASSYGGRRGAFF.